This T cell receptor (beta chain) was sequenced in a study of cytomegalovirus exposure and HLA in healthy donors (dated by TCRdb to the late 2010s). In the study overall: In an earlier analysis of under 600 of the donors, 250 to 350 Gb of sequence data and about 110 million unique TCR beta sequences from about 179 million T cells were reported. The number of typed donors differed by locus: 629-630 for A, B, C, DRB1 and DQB1; 500 to 550 for DQA1; 606 for DPA1; and roughly 490 for DPB1. Every repertoire in the discovery cohort had been generated on one and the same sequencing platform. A handful of DR-DQ haplotypes were handled as single units for association and clustering because linkage in the cohort was strong. Besides the first cohort of 550 to 750 subjects, a separate validation cohort made up of over a hundred different subjects was used. The later analysis used no new phenotypic data to find candidate immune exposures, relying instead on TCR beta sequences and their occurrence across donors. High-throughput TCR immunosequencing, statistical association of individual TCRs with disease status, and machine learning were combined to predict cytomegalovirus infection status. An early release covering roughly 640 HLA-typed donors comprised about 300 gigabases of sequencing data and tens of millions of unique TCR sequences. Of the roughly 400 genotyped donors, roughly 80% fell in the genetic ancestry cluster associated with self-reported Caucasian donors. In a later genetic analysis, genome-wide SNP genotypes for about 60% of the 666 donors were used, and that subset was treated as a discovery cohort. On average, 235,054 unique TCR beta nucleotide sequences were sequenced per donor among about 400 genotyped donors of the cohort, with roughly a sixth of those sequences being non-productive. Class I and class II HLA loci were covered by the typing at four-digit resolution. Donor age, sex, ethnicity and CMV serostatus were collected together with the repertoire data. The study used immunosequencing to profile the T cell repertoires of more than 650 subjects and linked those repertoires to cytomegalovirus serostatus. In an earlier analysis of 500 to 650 of the donors, high-throughput TCR beta sequencing was used to judge whether each TCR beta V gene segment behaved as functional or pseudogenic. A later analysis re-analyzed previously published TCR beta repertoires from 666 donors and added high-resolution HLA genotyping to study TCR occurrence patterns. The study was designed to test whether signatures of past pathogen exposure could be identified by cataloging public T cell receptors. Here is what the overall study found, with its caveats: An association between a missense DCLRE1C variant and V-gene and J-gene trimming of TCR beta chains was found in a later genetic analysis and replicated in an independent cohort. The authors suggested that the approach could potentially be generalized to other disease states and immunological phenotypes. A later analysis associated roughly 17,000 TCR beta sequences with specific HLA alleles at a false discovery rate of 0.05. Some IMGT-functional V segments, including TRBV6-2 and TRBV6-3, could not be told apart with the 87-base-pair reads, so those segments were excluded. In a later analysis, the rate of TCR association differed among HLA loci, with DRB1 alleles having the most associated TCRs and HLA-C alleles having the fewest. The sequencing pipeline was judged likely to have produced a cluster of highly shared sequence variants as a technical artifact. Across donors, most TCR sequences were observed very rarely, whereas some public TCRs were present in many individuals. The presence/absence analyses assumed that sequencing depth was roughly uniform across donors, and that assumption may not be true. Linkage disequilibrium might explain the correlated functional status among segregating V segments, but an unknown experimental factor could not be ruled out. An earlier analysis of around 600 of the donors showed that most TCR beta V segments appeared in productive rearrangements either about 87% or about 30% of the time, which broadly matched IMGT annotations. Compared with the approximately 670-donor mean, donors in an Asian-associated ancestry cluster had fewer N-insertions in productive TCRs, according to a later genetic analysis. The study listed 150 to 200 TCR beta chains as associated with cytomegalovirus. For the cohort, immune exposure information was limited to CMV serostatus. In vitro tests confirmed that a few of the cytomegalovirus-associated TCR beta chains recognize cytomegalovirus antigens. A later analysis reported that several top co-occurrence clusters appeared linked to parvovirus B19, influenza, CMV and Epstein-Barr virus. In a later analysis, most CMV-associated TCR beta chains were found to appear HLA-restricted, with HLA associations seemingly driven largely by CMV exposure. Roughly 15 rarely observed V segments, including chromosome 9 orphons, were excluded from the earlier analysis of some 590 of the donors because counts were too low. Compared with equally common non-associated chains, HLA-associated TCR beta chains in a later analysis were more clonally expanded and had lower generation probabilities. Strong co-occurrence of HLA alleles, especially DR and DQ, made assigning TCR associations to individual alleles difficult. A further reported finding was that TCR beta sequences accurately predicted the HLA-A and HLA-B alleles for most subjects in the first cohort. Because HLA typing was missing for some donors at each locus, association tests included only the typed subset. In both the original and validation cohorts, the classifier was reported to diagnose cytomegalovirus status with high specificity and sensitivity. The cohort was sequenced for TCR beta chains only, and without alpha or paired-chain data the features that could be detected were limited.

Note on this clone: Its cognate antigen has yet to be identified. There are no base qualities to consult, and no much larger clone falls within one base.

The cohort consisted of hundreds of healthy bone marrow donors. At the time of sampling, every cohort member was nominally healthy, though immune exposures that went unrecorded were likely present. The donor tested CMV seropositive and was one of the 289 seropositive cohort members. Each donor provided a peripheral blood sample, and peripheral blood mononuclear cells were used for TCR beta sequencing. The Qiagen DNeasy Blood Extraction Kit was used to extract genomic DNA from the blood cell samples. Library creation used the immunoSEQ multiplex PCR assay. For the multiplex PCR, a mixture combining 60 forward primers for TCR Vbeta segments and 13 reverse primers for TCR Jbeta segments was used. Amplification of the CDR3 region of rearranged TCR beta genes was performed with a multiplex PCR assay on genomic DNA. On the Illumina HiSeq System, the amplified TCR beta libraries were sequenced as 87-base-pair reads. Per the authors' processing: In a later analysis, about 80 million unique TCR beta chains were counted across the roughly 610 repertoires, and approximately 9.9 million of these chains were shared by at least two donors. A nearest-neighbor algorithm error-corrected the raw reads and collapsed the reads into unique sequences, merging closely related sequences to remove PCR and sequencing errors. CDR3 sequences were aligned to IMGT reference sequences to assign V, D and J gene segments. Each retained sequence needed at least a six-nucleotide match to both a V gene segment and a J gene segment. A rearrangement was called productive if the CDR3 had no stop codons and remained in frame with V and J, and every other rearrangement was called non-productive. Following IMGT convention, CDR3 was defined as the stretch from the second conserved V-encoded cysteine to the conserved J-encoded phenylalanine. Sequences without an unambiguous match to a single V gene segment were excluded from the earlier analysis of 450 to 750 of the donors. In an earlier analysis of several hundred of the donors, V segments were called functional above 56.7% productive rearrangements and were called segregating when the between-donor standard deviation exceeded 5%. To diagnose cytomegalovirus status from the catalog of TCR beta chain sequences, a statistical classification framework was built. In a later analysis, TCR nucleotide sequences were compared against IMGT/GENE-DB human TR gene sequences so that V and J genes could be assigned. The TCRdist pipeline was used in a later analysis to assign CDR3 sequences and most-parsimonious VDJ recombination scenarios. In a later analysis, every TCR beta chain was defined by the combination of its CDR3 amino acid sequence and its V-gene family, and reads without a unique V-gene family were dropped. To address suspected cross-contamination and a sequencing artifact, a later analysis removed a few hundred highly shared, low-generation-probability nucleotide sequences. For each public chain, a later analysis derived a clonal expansion index from normalized ranks of inferred template counts within each repertoire. A later analysis computed generation probabilities with a VDJ recombination model fitted to out-of-frame rearrangements, and checked the results against IGoR. In a later analysis, TCR-TCR, TCR-HLA and TCR-CMV co-occurrence was scored with hypergeometric tests, and a repertoire-size bias correction was applied to TCR pairs. A later analysis estimated false discovery rates by permuting HLA or CMV assignments 20 times. In a later analysis, co-occurring TCRs were grouped with DBSCAN, and TCRdist sequence similarity was added when clustering was performed within HLA-allele-positive subsets. Repertoires with fewer than 30,000 or more than 120,000 public chains, plus five repertoires with anomalous nucleotide sharing, were excluded from co-occurrence clustering. The table comes from immuneACCESS by way of TCRdb, which keeps in-frame sequences with V and J called. Part of the clones is missing from these tables; in studies checked, under half for an unresolved V gene and the rest for unknown reasons. That table supplies the V and J calls and clone size; D and trimming were determined from the DNA. The sample table records roughly 140,000 clones; 82% of these occur just once. The ten largest clones take up more than 9.5% of the sample.

The germline V and J ends show losses of 8 bases and 5 bases respectively, and no gene match explains 6 bases of the junction. From cysteine to phenylalanine, the CDR3 is 12 amino acids long. Of all the DNA, just the CDR3 is kept, 36 bases in frame from base 1. As encoded in the germline V gene, CDR1 is MNHEY while CDR2 is SVGAGI. This TCR was recovered from a woman aged 55-69 years in good health and CMV-seropositive. The specimen was PBMCs. The chain employs TRBV6-5 and TRBJ2-7; 7 of the junction bases match TRBD1. Here is the DNA: TGTGCCAGCGGCCGAGGGGGCCACGAGCAGTACTTC. Translated, it gives CASGRGGHEQYF.